Shown below are 2 T cell receptor beta chains from a single sample sequenced in a study of human T cells and chemical hapten exposure. The sample's time point: pre-sensitization, week 0. Sample treatment: therapeutic diphenylcyclopropenone sensitization with weekly scalp DPC. TCRdb re-analysed the RACE reads in MiXCR, keeping a single row per CDR3 protein. The sample consists of around 260,000 distinct CDR3 sequences, approximately 8.4% of them appearing once. The source was whole blood, collected in connection with sensitization to the hapten diphenylcyclopropenone (DPC). The receptor source for this set is a woman in her thirties or forties with alopecia areata. Some clones in this sample may be carry-over from other donors' samples.

V usage is TRBV6-6 and J usage is TRBJ2-1, with a weak D call TRBD1 (6 bases). V was cut by 6 bases and J by 7 bases, with 13 bases left in between. The CDR3 runs to 13 residues. Germline V gene data show CDR1 as MNHNY and CDR2 as SVGAGI (reference sequence). Here the CDR3 DNA reads TGTGCCAGCAGCCCCCAGGGGTGGAATGAGCAGTTCTTC. It encodes CASSPQGWNEQFF.

This clonotype was detected many times. This chain connects TRBV7-6 to TRBJ2-7; D perhaps matches TRBD1 (6 bases). The V gene lost 0 bases and the J gene lost 3 bases, with 9 bases spanning the gap. The germline gives CDR1 SGHVS, CDR2 FNYEAQ. This CDR3 is built from 14 residues. The CDR3 coding sequence is TGTGCCAGCAGCTTAGCGCAGGGGAACTACGAGCAGTACTTC. Translating it yields CASSLAQGNYEQYF.